A selection of T cell receptor beta chains follows, all from one sample in a study of shared clonotypes between healthy human individuals. Method: immunoSEQ multiplex PCR; TCRdb's copy keeps in-frame clones and lacks some. The data contain roughly 590,000 clones, about 95% of them seen just once; the ten biggest clones take up around 0.11%. Material: naive CD8+ T cells sorted from blood. These receptors came from a young woman in good health. The CDR3 runs from the conserved cysteine through the conserved F or W. For some rows the clone size is stated as once, few or many, or as a class when expanded; others skip it.

v_gene,j_gene,abundance,CDR3aa
TRBV28,TRBJ1-2,.,CASSLVSSYGYTF
TRBV7-9,TRBJ2-7,.,CASSPGGEQYF
TRBV30,TRBJ1-5,.,CAWSVLSQDLPQHF
TRBV5-6,TRBJ2-7,.,CASSLVLAGVYEQYF
TRBV19,TRBJ2-3,.,CATTEGYRSNTDTQYF
TRBV28,TRBJ2-7,once,CASSPPGEPSYEQYF
TRBV5-6,TRBJ1-2,.,CASSLSQIYGYTF
TRBV5-6,TRBJ1-3,.,CASSLGGSGNTIYF
TRBV5-6,TRBJ1-3,once,CASSPGTGVGNTIYF
TRBV19,TRBJ1-1,.,CASDRGNTEAFF
TRBV7-3,TRBJ2-7,.,CASSPGDTYEQYF
TRBV7-9,TRBJ1-2,.,CASSFRASSHYGYTF
TRBV27,TRBJ2-1,.,CASSLGRVQNEQFF
TRBV28,TRBJ1-2,.,CASSLRGRGNYGYTF
TRBV5-4,TRBJ2-3,.,CASSLGADTQYF
TRBV4-2,TRBJ2-1,.,CASSQEIGGEEGDEQFF
TRBV7-8,TRBJ1-3,.,CASSLAGYGNTIYF
TRBV6-1,TRBJ2-7,few,CASSDYEQYF
TRBV19,TRBJ1-1,once,CASSIGGENTEAFF
TRBV20-1,TRBJ2-1,.,CSVIFYNEQFF
TRBV27,TRBJ1-1,.,CASSGLDSGEAFF
TRBV7-6,TRBJ2-3,once,CASSFIPGPDTQYF
TRBV29-1,TRBJ2-1,.,CSGDDRGTHNEQFF
TRBV11-3,TRBJ2-2,.,CASSYTGLTGELFF
TRBV4-2,TRBJ2-7,.,CASSQEVTSGTYEQYF
TRBV6-6,TRBJ2-7,.,CASSSQTSGISYEQYF
TRBV7-6,TRBJ2-3,.,CASSLGSGLARDTQYF
TRBV27,TRBJ2-1,.,CASLGWREGHNEQFF
TRBV13,TRBJ2-1,.,CASSYQGLGSYNEQFF
TRBV13,TRBJ2-7,.,CASSLEGRVAGGNYEQYF
TRBV9,TRBJ1-2,.,CASSDRENDGHYGYTF
TRBV6-5,TRBJ1-5,.,CASSSGQGASQPQHF
TRBV28,TRBJ1-5,.,CASSLAGQGYQPQHF
TRBV20-1,TRBJ1-2,.,CSARQAYGYTF
TRBV27,TRBJ2-1,.,CASSLAGNEQFF
TRBV6-5,TRBJ2-1,.,CASSYSRGSYNEQFF
TRBV7-9,TRBJ1-1,once,CASSGGTLNTEAFF
TRBV28,TRBJ2-1,.,CASSPTRSREDSYNEQFF